This T cell receptor (beta chain) was recorded in a study of T cell responses to AZD1222 COVID-19 vaccine (dated by TCRdb to the early 2020s). About the full investigation: AZD1222 recipients with second doses at about 4 weeks or about 12 weeks were pooled, because spike-specific TCR depth and breadth did not differ between schedules. Enrollment into the trials was organized by age into subgroups of 18-55, 56-69 and 70-plus years, and those subgroups contained 148, 28 and 57 TCR-sequenced participants, respectively. TCR sequencing was performed for about 250 trial participants, of whom about 200 were given two doses of AZD1222 and around 25 were given two doses of MenACWY control vaccine.

Study-level results and caveats: Participants were mostly white British, with more females than males. The authors suggested clonal diversity may have been underestimated. A significant rise in spike-specific TCR breadth and depth was observed after two AZD1222 doses relative to day 0 and relative to MenACWY recipients. The 56-69-year group was small, and its depth increase did not reach significance, likely because of low power. Because no day 14 peak-response samples were available, the repertoires could be characterized only after the peak T cell response. Conclusions about previously exposed vaccinees are limited, since just 5 or 6 AZD1222 recipients were seropositive for SARS-CoV-2 at baseline. Reportedly, almost half of the unique spike-specific TCRs recognized epitopes lying outside the regions that are mutated in the B.1.351 and B.1.1.7 variants. Vaccine-associated CD4 TCRs spanned the whole spike protein, with dominant responses in regions 160-218 and 743-854.

Explained via the paper, the time point label denotes: baseline before first vaccination. Vaccinee samples came from UK trials COV001 and COV002, including a single-blind randomized controlled phase 2/3 trial of AZD1222 (ChAdOx1 nCoV-19) in healthy adults. Trial participant PBMC samples were collected at day 0 and day 28 after the second dose for TCRbeta chain sequencing. Note on this clone: Its antigen remains undetermined. No base-level quality is on record; no much larger clone is a single base apart.

The germline V gene yields MNHEY for CDR1 and SVGAGI for CDR2. V gives up 6 bases and J gives up 4 bases, and the segment between their germline ends measures 7 bases. The CDR3 contains 11 residues, cysteine and phenylalanine counted. This entry keeps only the CDR3 DNA: 33 bases, framed from base 1. The CDR3 regions of human TCRbeta chains were analyzed by immunosequencing. Per the original workflow: Repertoire TCRs were matched against a reference library of SARS-CoV-2-specific TCRs generated with the MIRA antigen-specificity platform. Breadth meant the fraction of unique TCRs that were SARS-CoV-2-associated, whereas depth meant the fraction of total T cells that were SARS-CoV-2-associated. Each spike-specific TCR was assigned to its reactive spike region and to a CD4 or CD8 class using the MIRA data. Log10-transformed breadth and depth values were compared by one-way ANOVA with Sidak's multiple comparisons tests. In its TCRdb copy, this immuneACCESS table keeps in-frame sequences only and misses some clones. Where compared with another copy, unresolved V genes explain less than half of these, and the others have no known cause. The DNA was the basis for D and trimming; V, J and clone size are from that table. The sample contains about 120,000 clones, 85% to 90% of them found a single time. The leading ten clones occupy 9% to 15% of the sample.

This TCR came from an adult in good health. Specimen: peripheral blood, collected on day 0 of AZD1222 vaccination. The rearrangement joined TRBV6-5 to TRBJ2-7; possibly the D gene is TRBD1, per 6 matching bases. The CDR3 loop reads CASRDRYEQYF. The nucleotide sequence reads TGTGCCAGCAGAGACAGGTACGAGCAGTACTTC.